Reported below is one T cell receptor (beta chain). Its antigen is undetermined. This sample was included in a study of T cells after yellow fever vaccination. Study-wide points: A minor fraction of clonotypes spanned both CD4 and CD8 compartments. Clones from primary vaccination mostly reappeared after the booster (96% CD4, over 85% CD8). Within FACS-sorted repertoires, abundant clonotypes contaminating from the bulk population could be present.

V was pared by 2 bases and J by 0 bases, with 8 bases between. The V gene's germline CDR1 is KGHSH and CDR2 LQKENI. The CDR3 has 14 residues. Universal primer sites and UMIs were introduced during 5'RACE template-switching synthesis of TCR cDNA. MiXCR, applied by TCRdb to the 5' RACE reads, yields one record per CDR3 protein. The sample shows tens of thousands of distinct CDR3 sequences, 6.5% to 9% of them seen only once. This chain connects TRBV18 to TRBJ2-7; D unclear. This material consisted of CD8+ T cells sorted from PBMCs, taken 15 days after the yellow fever booster vaccination. The receptor was isolated from a man aged 25 to 40 who received the YFV17D yellow fever vaccine. This chain's CDR3 is CASSPESNSYEQYF. For the CDR3, the DNA is TGTGCCAGCTCACCAGAGTCCAACTCCTACGAGCAGTACTTC.